The 27 T cell receptor beta chains presented below share a single source sample, sequenced in a study of identical twins. TCRdb fed the 5' RACE reads into MiXCR, producing one record per CDR3 protein. The table records about 530,000 distinct CDR3 sequences, under 25% of them present only once. These sequences were also reported in another study, on yellow fever vaccine responses in identical twins.

The sample taken for sequencing was CD4+ T cells sorted from blood. The receptors derive from a woman aged 18-29 years in good health.

The rearrangement joins TRBV29-1 to TRBJ2-3, with D perhaps matching TRBD2 (6 bases). From germline, CDR1 is SQVTM and CDR2 ANQGSEA. The CDR3 contains 13 residues. The V end lost 6 bases, the J end lost 4 bases, and 14 bases lay between the germline ends. CDR3 protein: CSVGTSVADTQYF. In DNA form, the CDR3 reads TGCAGCGTCGGGACTTCCGTAGCAGATACGCAGTATTTT.

The chain joins TRBV20-1 to TRBJ1-1, with D unresolved. This CDR3 spans 13 amino acids. V was shortened by 0 bases and J by 8 bases, with 13 bases between the two germline ends. Germline lookup yields CDR1 DFQATT and CDR2 SNEGSKA (reference sequence). The CDR3 nucleotides are TGCAGTGCTAGAGATCTTAAGGGAACAGAAGCTTTCTTT. It specifies CSARDLKGTEAFF.

CDR3 DNA sequence: TGCAGTGCTAGCCCACCGACAGGGATGAGGCAGCCCCAGCATTTT. Encoded protein: CSASPPTGMRQPQHF. V gene TRBV20-1 combines with J gene TRBJ1-5; 7 nucleotides agree with TRBD1. V gave up 3 bases and J gave up 7 bases; unmatched junction bases: 12. CDR3 length: 15 amino acids. CDR1 DFQATT and CDR2 SNEGSKA come from the germline V gene (reference sequence).

This clonotype appeared once. This chain uses TRBV5-1 with TRBJ2-4, with D tentatively TRBD2 (7 bases). The CDR3 length is 17 residues. Trimming removed 0 bases at V and 8 bases at J, with 21 bases between. CDR1 SGHRS and CDR2 YFSETQ come from the germline V gene. The CDR3 region is CASSLAHQRTGRDIQYF. CDR3 bases: TGCGCCAGCAGCTTGGCCCACCAGCGCACAGGGAGGGACATTCAGTACTTC. Complete variable domain (other parts from reference TRBV5-1 and TRBJ2-4): KAGVTQTPRYLIKTRGQQVTLSCSPISGHRSVSWYQQTPGQGLQFLFEYFSETQRNKGNFPGRFSGRQFSNSRSEMNVSTLELGDSALYLCASSLAHQRTGRDIQYFGAGTRLSVL.

The V and J genes are TRBV2 and TRBJ2-1; D gene unclear. Germline V gene data show CDR1 as SNHLY and CDR2 as FYNNEI. There are 11 residues in the CDR3. Trimming cost V 5 bases and J 7 bases, with 6 bases left between them. The CDR3, as DNA: TGTGCCAGCAGTTCGGAAAATGAGCAGTTCTTC. This encodes CASSSENEQFF.

The V call is TRBV6-5, the J call TRBJ2-7; TRBD1 is a possible D gene (5 bases). The CDR3 has 14 residues. V lost 3 bases and J lost 2, with 11 bases in between. Germline V lookup: CDR1 MNHEY, CDR2 SVGAGI. This CDR3 reads CASSYIRGPYEQYF. Here the CDR3 DNA reads TGTGCCAGCAGTTATATAAGGGGCCCCTACGAGCAGTACTTC.

For the CDR3, the DNA is TGCAGTGCTAGAGATGGGTCAGGCAATTCACCCCTCCACTTT. Translated: CSARDGSGNSPLHF. The rearrangement joins TRBV20-1 to TRBJ1-6; D is uncertain. This CDR3 spans 14 amino acids. Per the germline V gene, CDR1 is DFQATT and CDR2 is SNEGSKA (reference sequence). The V gene lost 0 bases and the J gene lost 7 bases, with 10 bases spanning the gap.

The chain carries TRBV7-9 and TRBJ1-1; 9 bases are a match to TRBD1. The CDR3 is 15 amino acids. V dropped 5 bases and J dropped 1; count of bases not matched to a gene: 5. Looked up from germline, CDR1 is SEHNR and CDR2 is FQNEAQ (reference sequence). CDR3 protein: CASSTGQGANTEAFF. In DNA form, the CDR3 reads TGTGCCAGCAGCACGGGACAGGGAGCGAACACTGAAGCTTTCTTT.

This clonotype occurred a few times. The chain links TRBV29-1 to TRBJ2-2; possible D gene TRBD2, 6 bases. With 5 bases removed from V and 7 bases from J, the gap between germline ends came to 11 bases. Germline values: CDR1 SQVTM, CDR2 ANQGSEA. There are 12 residues in the CDR3. CDR3 DNA sequence: TGCAGCGTTTTTAGCGGTCACGGGGAGCTGTTTTTT. Its protein is CSVFSGHGELFF.

This clonotype was found a few times. The chain has TRBV18 and TRBJ2-1; 10 nucleotides match TRBD1. Germline V gene lookup returns CDR1 KGHSH and CDR2 LQKENI. V lost 3 bases and J lost 15; bases outside the gene matches: 5. The CDR3 totals 12 residues. For the CDR3, the DNA is TGTGCCAGCTCACCGACAGGGGGCCGGGTGTTCTTC. It is translated as CASSPTGGRVFF.

The chain links TRBV12-3 or TRBV12-4 to TRBJ2-4; D gene uncertain. CDR3 length: 11 amino acids. Trimming left V 7 bases short and J 11 bases short, with 12 bases between. Here the CDR3 DNA reads TGTGCCAGCAAAGAAGGACCGGTTCAGTACTTC. It yields the protein CASKEGPVQYF.

The chain combines TRBV3-1 with TRBJ1-2; the match to TRBD1 covers 9 bases. The junction had 8 bases not matched to a gene; V was cut back by 0 bases and J by 6 bases. CDR3 length: 16 amino acids. Germline V gene lookup returns CDR1 LGHDT and CDR2 YNNKEL (reference sequence). The CDR3 loop is CASSQDRGQGFHGYTF. The DNA for the CDR3 is TGTGCCAGCAGCCAAGATCGGGGACAGGGATTCCATGGCTACACCTTC.

The gene calls are TRBV7-8 and TRBJ2-5, with a possible D match to TRBD2 (5 bases). Germline CDR1 SGHVS, CDR2 FQNEAQ. V was trimmed by 1 base and J by 8 bases, leaving 20 bases between them. There are 16 residues in the CDR3. The CDR3 loop reads CASSLGPAGGSGTQYF. DNA of the CDR3: TGTGCCAGCAGCTTAGGGCCCGCGGGTGGCAGCGGAACCCAGTACTTC.

The chain employs TRBV6-6 and TRBJ1-1; D unclear. Trimming removed 7 bases from V and 1 base from J, with 10 bases in between. This CDR3 spans 13 amino acids. Germline CDR1 reads MNHNY; CDR2 reads SVGAGI (reference sequence). The CDR3 protein is CASTTSGNTEAFF. CDR3 bases: TGTGCCAGCACCACGTCGGGGAACACTGAAGCTTTCTTT.

This clonotype has only a few counts. The rearrangement uses TRBV20-1 and TRBJ2-3, with TRBD2 matching 10 bases. Germline V CDR1 and CDR2: DFQATT, SNEGSKA (reference sequence). After removal of 3 bases from V and 6 bases from J, the junction contained 15 bases not matched to a gene. This CDR3 region has 17 residues. As DNA, the CDR3 is TGCAGTGCTAGCCCCCTCCAACTAGCGGGGAATTTTGATACGCAGTATTTT. Translated, it gives CSASPLQLAGNFDTQYF.

This clonotype was picked up a small number of times. The chain combines TRBV15 with TRBJ2-3; 14 nucleotides align to TRBD2. The germline gives CDR1 LNHNV, CDR2 YYDKDF (reference sequence). V lost 4 bases to trimming and J lost 1 base; unmatched junction nucleotides: 7. The CDR3 loop spans 18 amino acids. The CDR3: CATSKGLAGGMGTDTQYF. CDR3 nucleotide sequence: TGTGCCACCAGCAAAGGACTAGCGGGAGGAATGGGCACAGATACGCAGTATTTT.

This chain uses TRBV27 with TRBJ2-5; 8 bases align to TRBD2. The ends lost 3 bases at V and 5 bases at J; junction bases unmatched: 8. From germline, CDR1 is MNHEY and CDR2 SMNVEV (reference sequence). There are 15 residues in the CDR3. CDR3 region: CASSFYSGMGETQYF. CDR3 coding DNA: TGTGCCAGCAGTTTTTATAGCGGGATGGGGGAGACCCAGTACTTC.

The rearrangement links TRBV6-1 to TRBJ1-5; D is perhaps TRBD1 (5 bases). Between the trimmed V and J ends, which lost 7 bases and 8 bases, there was a span of 18 bases. The CDR3 covers 14 residues. CDR1 and CDR2 from the germline V gene are MNHNS and SASEGT. The CDR3 reads CASNQGWVGEPQHF. CDR3 in DNA: TGTGCCAGCAACCAGGGATGGGTAGGGGAGCCCCAGCATTTT.

This sequence joins TRBV21-1 and TRBJ1-4. TRBV21-1 constitutes a pseudogene. The length of the CDR3 is 14 residues. The CDR3 DNA reads TGTGCCAGCGCCTCACAGGCAACTAATGAAAAACTGTTTTTT. It codes for CASASQATNEKLFF.

Only a few counts were recorded for this clonotype. The chain carries TRBV11-2 and TRBJ2-2, with 11 bases lining up with TRBD2. The CDR3 runs to 19 residues. The trim removed 2 bases at V and 0 bases at J, leaving 8 bases unmatched. Germline V lookup: CDR1 SGHAT, CDR2 FQNNGV. The CDR3 DNA reads TGTGCCAGCAGCTTAAATTGGCTAGCGGGGGGTCCGAACACCGGGGAGCTGTTTTTT. Translation gives CASSLNWLAGGPNTGELFF.

Only one count was recorded for this clonotype. The V call is TRBV24-1, the J call TRBJ2-5; 8 bases are shared with TRBD1. Per the germline V gene, CDR1 is KGHDR and CDR2 is SFDVKD. V trimming: 4 bases; J trimming: 5 bases; junction bases outside the gene matches: 5. This CDR3 has 14 residues. CDR3: CATSEAGGYETQYF. CDR3 in DNA: TGTGCCACCAGTGAGGCAGGGGGCTATGAGACCCAGTACTTC.

This chain joins TRBV20-1 and TRBJ2-1; no firm D call. The CDR3 has 10 amino acids. The V gene's germline CDR1 is DFQATT and CDR2 SNEGSKA (reference sequence). V was trimmed by 6 bases and J by 13 bases, leaving 13 bases between them. CDR3 protein: CSADPLQQFF. The CDR3, as DNA: TGCAGTGCCGACCCCCTACAACAGTTCTTC.

This clonotype was seen more than once but under ten times. This sequence joins TRBV5-1 and TRBJ2-1, with 11 bases identical to TRBD2. The CDR3 runs to 16 residues. Germline CDR1 and CDR2: SGHRS and YFSETQ. Trimming took 4 bases from V and 2 from J; bases not matched to a gene: 5. For the CDR3, the DNA is TGCGCCAGCAGCCCTCTAGCGGGAGGTACCTACAATGAGCAGTTCTTC. Its protein product is CASSPLAGGTYNEQFF. Supplemented by reference TRBV5-1 and TRBJ2-1, the full variable domain reads KAGVTQTPRYLIKTRGQQVTLSCSPISGHRSVSWYQQTPGQGLQFLFEYFSETQRNKGNFPGRFSGRQFSNSRSEMNVSTLELGDSALYLCASSPLAGGTYNEQFFGPGTRLTVL.

V usage is TRBV4-1 and J usage is TRBJ2-1, with D possibly TRBD1 on 5 matching bases. Looked up from germline, CDR1 is MGHRA and CDR2 is YSYEKL. This CDR3 has 12 residues. The V gene lost 8 bases and the J gene lost 4 bases, with 9 bases spanning the gap. For the CDR3, the DNA is TGCGCCAGCGGACACCCGTACAATGAGCAGTTCTTC. This translates into CASGHPYNEQFF.

J is TRBJ2-2 and V is TRBV4-2; D gene uncertain. The CDR3 sequence is 14 residues long. Germline CDR1 and CDR2: LGHNA and YNFKEQ. V was trimmed by 0 bases and J by 10 bases, leaving 12 bases between them. The CDR3 here is CASSQDPGVVELFF. The CDR3 nucleotides read TGTGCCAGCAGCCAAGACCCGGGTGTGGTGGAGCTGTTTTTT.

The CDR3 DNA reads TGCAGTGCTAGAGTCGCAGCCTCCTACGAGCAGTACTTC. It is translated as CSARVAASYEQYF. V is TRBV20-1 and J is TRBJ2-7; D not certain. Germline V CDR1 and CDR2: DFQATT, SNEGSKA (reference sequence). The CDR3 spans 13 residues. V was shortened by 1 base and J by 0 bases, with 7 bases between the two germline ends.

The chain links TRBV4-1 to TRBJ2-1, with 7 bases matching TRBD1. V lost 2 bases, J lost 7 bases, and 5 bases stayed unmatched. Germline loops: CDR1 MGHRA, CDR2 YSYEKL. This CDR3 has 14 residues. Here the CDR3 reads CASSQPRQGNEQFF. In DNA form, the CDR3 reads TGCGCCAGCAGCCAACCCCGACAGGGTAATGAGCAGTTCTTC.